Below are 2 T cell receptor beta chains sequenced from a single sample in a study of Graves' ophthalmopathy and Graves' hyperthyroidism. Investigators amplified TCR beta CDR3 regions from RNA transcripts. First-round RT-PCR used HTBI primers; second-round multiplex PCR followed. TCRdb redid the calling of the multiplex PCR reads with MiXCR, one entry per CDR3 protein. The sample comprises about 740,000 distinct CDR3 sequences, approximately 40% of which are singletons, and approximately 46% rests with the top ten. Sequencing was performed on peripheral blood. These receptors all come from an adult man with Graves' ophthalmopathy.

This clonotype was counted a few times. Compared with germline, one end of the junction differs, possibly owing to a read error. The DNA for the CDR3 is TGTGCCAGCAGTTACTTCAGGGACAATCAGCCCCAGCATTTT. Translated: CASSYFRDNQPQHF. The chain employs TRBV24-1 and TRBJ1-5, with D possibly matching TRBD1 (5 bases). The CDR3 runs to 14 residues. From germline, CDR1 is KGHDR and CDR2 SFDVKD.

To note about this clonotype: This may arise from a read error, as a much more abundant clone is one base away. The chain employs TRBV20-1 and TRBJ1-4, with TRBD1 identical over 7 bases. The CDR3 has 13 residues. The germline gives CDR1 DFQATT, CDR2 SNEGSKA (reference sequence). The CDR3 DNA reads as TGCGGTGCTGAACAGGGGAGGGGTGAAAAACTGTTTTTT. It translates to CGAEQGRGEKLFF.